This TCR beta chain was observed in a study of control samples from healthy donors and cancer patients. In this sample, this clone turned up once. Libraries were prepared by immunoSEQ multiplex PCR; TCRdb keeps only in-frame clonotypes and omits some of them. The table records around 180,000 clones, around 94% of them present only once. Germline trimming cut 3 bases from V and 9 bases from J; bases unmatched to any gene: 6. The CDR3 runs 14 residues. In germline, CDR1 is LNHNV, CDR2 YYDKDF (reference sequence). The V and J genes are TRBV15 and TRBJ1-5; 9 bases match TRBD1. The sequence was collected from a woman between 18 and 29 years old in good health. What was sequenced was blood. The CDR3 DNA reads TGTGCCACCAGCAGGGGACAGGGAGCGAGGCCCCAGCATTTT. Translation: CATSRGQGARPQHF.